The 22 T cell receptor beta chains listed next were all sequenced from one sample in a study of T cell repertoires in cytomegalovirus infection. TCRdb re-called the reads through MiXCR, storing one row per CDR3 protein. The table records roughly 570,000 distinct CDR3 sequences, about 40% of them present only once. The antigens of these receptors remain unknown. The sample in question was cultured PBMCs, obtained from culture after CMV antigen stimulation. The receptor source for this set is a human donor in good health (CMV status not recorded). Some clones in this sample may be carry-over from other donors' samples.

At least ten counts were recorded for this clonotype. The CDR3 nucleotides are TGTGCCAGCAGCCAGGGGCGGGAGGGGTCCCAGTACTTC. It yields the protein CASSQGREGSQYF. The rearrangement uses TRBV7-2 and TRBJ2-5; TRBD2 matches at 9 bases. Germline values: CDR1 SGHTA, CDR2 FQGNSA. The CDR3 runs to 13 residues. The ends lost 5 bases at V and 9 bases at J; junction bases unmatched: 7.

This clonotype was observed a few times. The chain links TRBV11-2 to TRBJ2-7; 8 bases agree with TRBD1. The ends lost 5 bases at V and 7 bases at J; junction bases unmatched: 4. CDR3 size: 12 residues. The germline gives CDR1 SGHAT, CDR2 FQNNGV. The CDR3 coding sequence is TGTGCCAGCAGCCGGGACAGGCAAGAGCAGTACTTC. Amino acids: CASSRDRQEQYF.

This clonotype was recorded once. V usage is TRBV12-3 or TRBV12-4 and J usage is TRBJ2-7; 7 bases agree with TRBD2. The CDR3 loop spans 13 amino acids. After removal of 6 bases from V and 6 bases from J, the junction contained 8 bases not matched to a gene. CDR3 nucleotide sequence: TGTGCCAGCAGACCCGGGACTACTTTCGAGCAGTACTTC. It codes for CASRPGTTFEQYF.

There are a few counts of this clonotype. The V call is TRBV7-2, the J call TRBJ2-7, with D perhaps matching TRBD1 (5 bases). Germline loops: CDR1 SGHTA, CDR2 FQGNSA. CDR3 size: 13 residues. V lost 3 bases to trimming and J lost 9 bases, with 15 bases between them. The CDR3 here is CASSLVDSPGQYF. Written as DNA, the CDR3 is TGTGCCAGCAGCTTGGTCGACAGCCCCGGGCAGTACTTC.

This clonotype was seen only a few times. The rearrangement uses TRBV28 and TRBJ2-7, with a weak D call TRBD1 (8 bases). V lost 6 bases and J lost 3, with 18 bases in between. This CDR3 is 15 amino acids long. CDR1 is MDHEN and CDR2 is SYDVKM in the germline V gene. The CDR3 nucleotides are TGTGCCAGCAGCGGGGGAACAGGGGGGGGCTACGAGCAGTACTTC. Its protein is CASSGGTGGGYEQYF. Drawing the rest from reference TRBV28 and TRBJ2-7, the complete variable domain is DVKVTQSSRYLVKRTGEKVFLECVQDMDHENMFWYRQDPGLGLRLIYFSYDVKMKEKGDIPEGYSVSREKKERFSLILESASTNQTSMYLCASSGGTGGGYEQYFGPGTRLTVT.

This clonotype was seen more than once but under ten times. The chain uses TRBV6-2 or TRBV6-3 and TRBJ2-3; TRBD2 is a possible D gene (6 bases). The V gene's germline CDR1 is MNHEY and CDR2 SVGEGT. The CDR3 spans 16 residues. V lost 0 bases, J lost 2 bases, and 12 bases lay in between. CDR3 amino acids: CASSYSRGSSTDTQYF. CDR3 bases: TGTGCCAGCAGTTACTCGCGGGGTAGCTCCACAGATACGCAGTATTTT.

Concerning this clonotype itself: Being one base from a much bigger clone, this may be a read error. The CDR3 region has the DNA TGTGCCAGCAGCTTGGAGCGGGGGGCAGATACGCAGTATTTT. Protein product: CASSLERGADTQYF. The J gene is TRBJ2-3, the V gene TRBV11-2; TRBD2 agrees at 9 bases. Germline V gene sequence: CDR1 SGHAT, CDR2 FQNNGV. V shed 3 bases, J shed 4 bases, and the junction held 2 bases outside the gene matches. This CDR3 contains 14 residues.

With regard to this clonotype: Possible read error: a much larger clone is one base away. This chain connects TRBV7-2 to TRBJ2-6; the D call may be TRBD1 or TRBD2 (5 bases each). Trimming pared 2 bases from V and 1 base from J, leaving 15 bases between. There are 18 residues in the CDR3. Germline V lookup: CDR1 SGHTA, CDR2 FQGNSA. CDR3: CTSSLPQGAGSGANVLTF. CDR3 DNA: TGTACCAGCAGCTTACCGCAGGGCGCGGGTTCTGGGGCCAACGTCCTGACTTTC.

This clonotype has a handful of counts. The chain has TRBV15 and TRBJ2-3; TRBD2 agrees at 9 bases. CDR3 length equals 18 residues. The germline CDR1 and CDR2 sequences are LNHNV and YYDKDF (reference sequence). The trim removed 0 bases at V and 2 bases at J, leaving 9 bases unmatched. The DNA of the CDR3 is TGTGCCACCAGCAGAGATCGGTGGGCGGGGGGGCCCACAGATACGCAGTATTTT. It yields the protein CATSRDRWAGGPTDTQYF.

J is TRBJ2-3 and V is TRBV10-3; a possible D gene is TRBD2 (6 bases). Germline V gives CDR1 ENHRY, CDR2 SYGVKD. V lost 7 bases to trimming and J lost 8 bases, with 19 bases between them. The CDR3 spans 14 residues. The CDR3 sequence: CAINSRDSLGTQYF. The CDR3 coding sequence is TGTGCCATCAACTCCCGGGACTCTCTGGGTACGCAGTATTTT.

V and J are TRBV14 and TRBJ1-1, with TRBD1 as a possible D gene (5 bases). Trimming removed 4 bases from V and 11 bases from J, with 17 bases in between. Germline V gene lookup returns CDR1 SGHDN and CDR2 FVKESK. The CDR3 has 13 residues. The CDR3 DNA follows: TGTGCCAGCAGCCCCGGCGGGGGTGGCAGGGCTTTCTTT. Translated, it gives CASSPGGGGRAFF.

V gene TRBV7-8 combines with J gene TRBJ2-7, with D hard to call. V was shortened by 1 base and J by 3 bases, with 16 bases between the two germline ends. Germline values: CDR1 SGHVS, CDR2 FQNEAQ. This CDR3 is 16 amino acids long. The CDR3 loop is CASSLGRDPSHYEQYF. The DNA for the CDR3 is TGTGCCAGCAGCTTAGGTCGAGACCCAAGCCACTACGAGCAGTACTTC.

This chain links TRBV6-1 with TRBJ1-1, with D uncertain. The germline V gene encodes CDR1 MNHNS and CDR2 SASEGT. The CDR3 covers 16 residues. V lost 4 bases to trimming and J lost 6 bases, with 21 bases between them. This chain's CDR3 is CASSGQLEVIQAEAFF. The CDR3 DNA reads TGTGCCAGCAGTGGACAATTGGAGGTTATTCAAGCTGAAGCTTTCTTT.

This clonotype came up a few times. The CDR3 DNA is TGTGCCAGCAGTGAAGCGCTTCGGAGGGTTGGGGAGACCCAGTACTTC. Protein: CASSEALRRVGETQYF. This sequence joins TRBV6-1 and TRBJ2-5; a possible D gene is TRBD2 (6 bases). Germline V CDR1 and CDR2: MNHNS, SASEGT. V lost 0 bases, J lost 5 bases, and 16 bases lay in between. The CDR3 loop spans 16 amino acids.

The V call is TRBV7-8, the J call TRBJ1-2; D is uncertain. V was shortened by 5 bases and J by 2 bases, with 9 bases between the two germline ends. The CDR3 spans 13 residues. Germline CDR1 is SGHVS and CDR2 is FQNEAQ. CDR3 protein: CASSPGVNYGYTF. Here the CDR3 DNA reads TGTGCCAGCAGCCCCGGGGTAAACTATGGCTACACCTTC.

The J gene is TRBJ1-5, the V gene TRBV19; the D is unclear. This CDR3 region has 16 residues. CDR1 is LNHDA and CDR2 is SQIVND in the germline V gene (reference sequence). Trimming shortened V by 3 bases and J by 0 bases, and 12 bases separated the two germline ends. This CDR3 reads CASSISESGSNQPQHF. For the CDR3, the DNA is TGTGCCAGTAGTATCTCGGAGTCGGGTAGCAATCAGCCCCAGCATTTT.

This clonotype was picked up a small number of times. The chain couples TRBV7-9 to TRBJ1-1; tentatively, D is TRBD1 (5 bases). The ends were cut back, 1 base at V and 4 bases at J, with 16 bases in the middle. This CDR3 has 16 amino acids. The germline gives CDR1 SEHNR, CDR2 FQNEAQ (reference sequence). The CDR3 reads CASSLGGLQQTTEAFF. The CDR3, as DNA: TGTGCCAGCAGCTTAGGGGGACTTCAGCAGACCACTGAAGCTTTCTTT.

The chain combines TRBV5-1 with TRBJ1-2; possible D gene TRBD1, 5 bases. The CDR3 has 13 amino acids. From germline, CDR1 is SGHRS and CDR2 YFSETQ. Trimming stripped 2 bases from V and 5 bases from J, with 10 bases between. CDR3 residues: CASSFAGSYGYTF. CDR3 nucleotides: TGCGCCAGCAGCTTTGCAGGGTCTTATGGCTACACCTTC.

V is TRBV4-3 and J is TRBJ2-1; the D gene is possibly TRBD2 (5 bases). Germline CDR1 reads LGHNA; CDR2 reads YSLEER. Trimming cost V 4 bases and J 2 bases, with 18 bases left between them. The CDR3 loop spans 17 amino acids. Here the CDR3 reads CASSPRVAGSPYNEQFF. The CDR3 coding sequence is TGCGCCAGCAGCCCGAGGGTAGCAGGATCACCCTACAATGAGCAGTTCTTC.

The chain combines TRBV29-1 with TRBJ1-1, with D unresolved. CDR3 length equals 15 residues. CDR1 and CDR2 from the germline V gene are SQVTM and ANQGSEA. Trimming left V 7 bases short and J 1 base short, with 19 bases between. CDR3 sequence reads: CSAFHRAEQNTEAFF. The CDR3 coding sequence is TGCAGCGCCTTTCATCGGGCAGAACAGAACACTGAAGCTTTCTTT.

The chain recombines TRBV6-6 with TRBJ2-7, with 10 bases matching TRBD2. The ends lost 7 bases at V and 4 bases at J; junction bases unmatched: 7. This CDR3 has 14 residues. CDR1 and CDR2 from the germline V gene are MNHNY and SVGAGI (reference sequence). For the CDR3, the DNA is TGTGCCAGCACGAAGGCTAGCGGGGGATACGAGCAGTACTTC. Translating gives CASTKASGGYEQYF.

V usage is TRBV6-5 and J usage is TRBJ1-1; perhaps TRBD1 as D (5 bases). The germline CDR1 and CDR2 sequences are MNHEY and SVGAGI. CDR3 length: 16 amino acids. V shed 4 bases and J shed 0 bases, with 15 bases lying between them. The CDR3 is CASSSNGQGLNTEAFF. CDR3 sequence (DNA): TGTGCCAGCAGTTCTAACGGGCAGGGACTGAACACTGAAGCTTTCTTT.